The table lists the clone carrying this TCR beta chain with a few counts. No antigen is known for it. This sample was taken from a study of human T cells and chemical hapten exposure. Study overall: Slight volume differences across pooled libraries mainly accounted for varying per-sample TCR yields.

Time point defined: pre-sensitization, week 0. Treatment reported: therapeutic diphenylcyclopropenone sensitization with weekly scalp DPC. TCRdb re-called the RACE reads through MiXCR, storing one row per CDR3 protein. The sample holds about 250,000 distinct CDR3 sequences, approximately 7.5% seen once. Findings of the study overall: No change in TCRs above 1 in 1000 frequency was produced by DPC sensitization.

Trimming removed 5 bases at V and 5 bases at J, with 15 bases between. The CDR3 is made up of 14 amino acids. Germline V gene sequence: CDR1 SSHAT, CDR2 FNYEAQ (reference sequence). V gene TRBV7-7 combines with J gene TRBJ2-5; D may be TRBD1 (6 bases). The source material was whole blood, sampled in connection with sensitization to the hapten diphenylcyclopropenone (DPC). This clonotype originated in a man aged 18 to 30 with alopecia areata. Some clones in this sample may be carry-over from other donors' samples. DNA of the CDR3: TGTGCCAGCAGCCCCAACGCAGGGGACGAGACCCAGTACTTC. It encodes CASSPNAGDETQYF.